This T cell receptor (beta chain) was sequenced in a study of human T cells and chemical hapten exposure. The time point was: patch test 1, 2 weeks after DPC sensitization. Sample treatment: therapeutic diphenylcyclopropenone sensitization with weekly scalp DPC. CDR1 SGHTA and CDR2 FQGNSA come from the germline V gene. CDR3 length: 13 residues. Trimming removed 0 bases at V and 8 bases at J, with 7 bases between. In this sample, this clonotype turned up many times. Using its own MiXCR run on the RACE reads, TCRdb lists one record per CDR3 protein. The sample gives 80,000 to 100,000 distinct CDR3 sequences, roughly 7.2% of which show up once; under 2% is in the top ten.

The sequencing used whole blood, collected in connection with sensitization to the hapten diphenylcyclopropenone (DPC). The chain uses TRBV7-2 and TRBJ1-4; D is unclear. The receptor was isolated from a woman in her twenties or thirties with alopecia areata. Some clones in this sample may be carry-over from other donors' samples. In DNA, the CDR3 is TGTGCCAGCAGCTTAGCGATGGGGGAAAAACTGTTTTTT. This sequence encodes CASSLAMGEKLFF.